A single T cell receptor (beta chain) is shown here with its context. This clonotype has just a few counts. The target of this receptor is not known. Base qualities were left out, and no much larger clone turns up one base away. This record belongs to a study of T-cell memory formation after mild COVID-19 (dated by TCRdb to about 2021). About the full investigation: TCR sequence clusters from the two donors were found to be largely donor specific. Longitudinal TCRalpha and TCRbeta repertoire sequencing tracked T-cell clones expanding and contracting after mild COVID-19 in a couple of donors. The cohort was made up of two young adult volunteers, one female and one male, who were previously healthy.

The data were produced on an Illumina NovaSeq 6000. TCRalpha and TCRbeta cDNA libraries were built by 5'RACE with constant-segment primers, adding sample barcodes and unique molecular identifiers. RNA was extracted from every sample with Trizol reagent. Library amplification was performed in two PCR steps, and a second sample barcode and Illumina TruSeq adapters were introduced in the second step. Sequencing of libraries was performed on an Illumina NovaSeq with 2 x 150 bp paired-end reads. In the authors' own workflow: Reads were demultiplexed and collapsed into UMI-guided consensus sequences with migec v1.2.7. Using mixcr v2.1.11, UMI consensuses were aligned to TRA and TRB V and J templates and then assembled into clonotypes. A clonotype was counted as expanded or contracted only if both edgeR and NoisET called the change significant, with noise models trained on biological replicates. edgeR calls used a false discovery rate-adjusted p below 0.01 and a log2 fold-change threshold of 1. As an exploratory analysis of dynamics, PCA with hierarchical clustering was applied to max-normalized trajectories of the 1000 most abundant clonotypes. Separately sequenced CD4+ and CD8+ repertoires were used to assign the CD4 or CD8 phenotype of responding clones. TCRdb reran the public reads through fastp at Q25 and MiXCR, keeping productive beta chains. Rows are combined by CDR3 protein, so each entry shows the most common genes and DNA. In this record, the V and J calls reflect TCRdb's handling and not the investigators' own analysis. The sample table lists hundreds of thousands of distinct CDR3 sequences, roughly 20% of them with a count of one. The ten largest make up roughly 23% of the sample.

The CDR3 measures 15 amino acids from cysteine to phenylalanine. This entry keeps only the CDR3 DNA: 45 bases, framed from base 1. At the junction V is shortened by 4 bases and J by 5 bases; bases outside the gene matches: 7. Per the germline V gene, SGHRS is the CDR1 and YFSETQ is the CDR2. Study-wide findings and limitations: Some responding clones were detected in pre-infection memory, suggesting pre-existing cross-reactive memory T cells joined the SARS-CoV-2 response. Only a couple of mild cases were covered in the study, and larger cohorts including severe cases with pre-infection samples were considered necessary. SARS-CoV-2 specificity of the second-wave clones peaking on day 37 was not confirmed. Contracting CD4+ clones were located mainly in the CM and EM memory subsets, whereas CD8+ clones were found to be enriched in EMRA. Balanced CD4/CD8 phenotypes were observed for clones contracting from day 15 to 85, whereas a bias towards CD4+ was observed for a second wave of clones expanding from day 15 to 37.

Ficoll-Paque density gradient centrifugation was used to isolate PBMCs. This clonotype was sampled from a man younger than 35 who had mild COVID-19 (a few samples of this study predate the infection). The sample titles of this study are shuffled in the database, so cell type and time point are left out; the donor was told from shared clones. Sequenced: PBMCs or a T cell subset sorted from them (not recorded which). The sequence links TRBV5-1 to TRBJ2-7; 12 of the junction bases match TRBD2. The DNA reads TGCGCCAGCAGCAGGCTAGCGGGGGGGAAGGACGAGCAGTACTTC. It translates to CASSRLAGGKDEQYF. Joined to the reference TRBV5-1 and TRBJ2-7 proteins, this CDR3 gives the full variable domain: KAGVTQTPRYLIKTRGQQVTLSCSPISGHRSVSWYQQTPGQGLQFLFEYFSETQRNKGNFPGRFSGRQFSNSRSEMNVSTLELGDSALYLCASSRLAGGKDEQYFGPGTRLTVT.